The 10 T cell receptor beta chains below come from one sample, sequenced in a study of cytotoxic CD8 clonotypes in ibrutinib-treated CLL. Data came from immunoSEQ multiplex PCR; TCRdb stores just in-frame clones and leaves some out. The data show roughly 200,000 clones, over 65% seen once. Sequencing used PBMCs, obtained after 12 months of ibrutinib treatment. Receptor source: a human donor with chronic lymphocytic leukemia.

The chain combines TRBV18 with TRBJ1-5; tentatively, D is TRBD1 (6 bases). The V end was cut by 0 bases, the J end by 1 base, with 7 bases between. The CDR3 totals 15 residues. Germline lookup yields CDR1 KGHSH and CDR2 LQKENI. The DNA for the CDR3 is TGTGCCAGCTCACCACCGGGGGCGAGCAATCAGCCCCAGCATTTT. Amino acid sequence: CASSPPGASNQPQHF. The full variable domain, with the rest looked up from reference TRBV18 and TRBJ1-5, is NAGVMQNPRHLVRRRGQEARLRCSPMKGHSHVYWYRQLPEEGLKFMVYLQKENIIDESGMPKERFSAEFPKEGPSILRIQQVVRGDSAAYFCASSPPGASNQPQHFGDGTRLSIL.

The chain uses TRBV4-3 and TRBJ2-5; D is ambiguous. The CDR3 extends over 15 amino acids. The V gene lost 1 base and the J gene lost 5 bases, with 14 bases spanning the gap. The germline gives CDR1 LGHNA, CDR2 YSLEER. The CDR3 nucleotides are TGCGCCAGCAGCCAAGGATACGCGGCGTATGAGACCCAGTACTTC. This sequence encodes CASSQGYAAYETQYF.

The chain has TRBV19 and TRBJ2-7; a weak D match, TRBD1 (5 bases). Germline V lookup: CDR1 LNHDA, CDR2 SQIVND (reference sequence). Trimming took off 8 bases at V and 0 bases at J, with 8 bases between the two ends. The CDR3 totals 12 residues. The CDR3, as DNA: TGTGCCAGTTCAGGGTTCTCCTACGAGCAGTACTTC. It codes for CASSGFSYEQYF.

V and J are TRBV25-1 and TRBJ2-1; 9 bases agree with TRBD2. From germline, CDR1 is MGHDK and CDR2 SYGVNS. With 3 bases clipped from V and 0 bases from J, the junction kept 6 bases outside the gene matches. This CDR3 is built from 17 residues. CDR3 coding DNA: TGTGCCAGCAGTGAGACTAGCGGCAAATTCTCCTACAATGAGCAGTTCTTC. Its translation is CASSETSGKFSYNEQFF.

The rearrangement links TRBV29-1 to TRBJ2-1; TRBD2 matches 9 bases. The V segment lost 4 bases and the J segment 7 bases; nucleotides outside the gene matches: 2. The length of the CDR3 is 12 residues. The V gene's germline CDR1 is SQVTM and CDR2 ANQGSEA. The CDR3 DNA reads TGCAGCGTTGGAGCGGGAGGTAATGAGCAGTTCTTC. As protein: CSVGAGGNEQFF.

This clone was found once. This rearrangement joins TRBV21-1 to TRBJ2-1; the D call TRBD1 from the table was never checked on the DNA. TRBV21-1 is a pseudogene locus. The CDR3 has 15 residues. CDR3 loop: CASSKTGQGLNEQFF. CDR3 in DNA: TGTGCCAGCAGCAAAACGGGACAGGGGCTAAATGAGCAGTTCTTC.

This clone has just one count. The rearrangement links TRBV4-3 to TRBJ2-2, with 10 bases identical to TRBD2. The CDR3 runs 17 residues. The J segment lost 8 bases and the V segment lost 0 bases, leaving 9 bases of the junction unmatched. Germline CDR1 reads LGHNA; CDR2 reads YSLEER. CDR3 in amino acids: CASSQDPASGSSGELFF. The CDR3 DNA reads TGCGCCAGCAGCCAAGATCCGGCTAGCGGGAGTTCAGGGGAGCTGTTTTTT.

The V and J genes are TRBV29-1 and TRBJ2-3, with 7 bases identical to TRBD2. V shed 4 bases, J shed 4 bases, and the junction held 2 bases outside the gene matches. The germline gives CDR1 SQVTM, CDR2 ANQGSEA. The CDR3 runs 12 residues. The CDR3 sequence is CSVGGSPDTQYF. The CDR3 bases are TGCAGCGTTGGCGGGAGCCCAGATACGCAGTATTTT.

This clone was seen a single time. This chain joins TRBV6-1 and TRBJ1-5; the D is unclear. CDR3 size: 14 residues. With 5 bases removed from V and 0 bases from J, the gap between germline ends came to 8 bases. The V gene's germline CDR1 is MNHNS and CDR2 SASEGT. The CDR3 loop reads CASSKTYSNQPQHF. Written as DNA, the CDR3 is TGTGCCAGCAGTAAGACATATAGCAATCAGCCCCAGCATTTT.

The J gene is TRBJ2-3, the V gene TRBV9; no clear D gene. The V gene's germline CDR1 is SGDLS and CDR2 YYNGEE. Trimming took 0 bases from V and 0 from J, leaving 14 bases between them. The length of the CDR3 is 17 residues. The CDR3, as DNA: TGTGCCAGCAGCGTAGCTACGGGCTACAGTAGCACAGATACGCAGTATTTT. This translates into CASSVATGYSSTDTQYF.